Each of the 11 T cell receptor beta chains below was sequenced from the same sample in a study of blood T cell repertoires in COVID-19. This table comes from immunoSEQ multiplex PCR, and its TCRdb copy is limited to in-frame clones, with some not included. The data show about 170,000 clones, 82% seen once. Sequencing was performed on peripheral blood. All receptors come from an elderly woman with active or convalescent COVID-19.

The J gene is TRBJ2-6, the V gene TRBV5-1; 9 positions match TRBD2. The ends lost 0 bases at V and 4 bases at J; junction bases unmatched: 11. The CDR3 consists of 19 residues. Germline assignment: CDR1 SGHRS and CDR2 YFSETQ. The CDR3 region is CASSLDPAGGVAGANVLTF. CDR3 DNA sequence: TGCGCCAGCAGCTTGGATCCAGCGGGAGGTGTAGCGGGGGCCAACGTCCTGACTTTC.

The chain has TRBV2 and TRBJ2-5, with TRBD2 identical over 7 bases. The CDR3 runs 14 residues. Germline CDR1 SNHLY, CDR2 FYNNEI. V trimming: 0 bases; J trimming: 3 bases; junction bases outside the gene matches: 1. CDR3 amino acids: CASSEAAGEETQYF. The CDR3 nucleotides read TGTGCCAGCAGTGAAGCGGCGGGAGAAGAGACCCAGTACTTC.

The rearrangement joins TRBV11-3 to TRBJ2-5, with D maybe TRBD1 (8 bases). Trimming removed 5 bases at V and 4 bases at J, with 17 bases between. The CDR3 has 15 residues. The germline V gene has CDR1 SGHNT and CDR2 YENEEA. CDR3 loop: CASSLGTGGGETQYF. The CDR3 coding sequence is TGTGCCAGCAGCCTAGGCACAGGGGGGGGAGAGACCCAGTACTTC.

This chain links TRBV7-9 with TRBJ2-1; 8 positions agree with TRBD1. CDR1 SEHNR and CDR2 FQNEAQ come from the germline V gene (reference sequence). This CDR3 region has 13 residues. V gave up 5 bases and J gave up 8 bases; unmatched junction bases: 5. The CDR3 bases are TGTGCCAGCAGCCAGACAGGGGTCGATGAGCAGTTCTTC. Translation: CASSQTGVDEQFF.

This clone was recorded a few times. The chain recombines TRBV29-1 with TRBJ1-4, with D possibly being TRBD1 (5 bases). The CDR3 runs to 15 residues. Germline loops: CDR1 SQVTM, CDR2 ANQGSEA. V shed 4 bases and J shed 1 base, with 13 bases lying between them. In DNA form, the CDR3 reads TGCAGCGTTGGGCCCCCAAGGGGAACTAATGAAAAACTGTTTTTT. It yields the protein CSVGPPRGTNEKLFF.

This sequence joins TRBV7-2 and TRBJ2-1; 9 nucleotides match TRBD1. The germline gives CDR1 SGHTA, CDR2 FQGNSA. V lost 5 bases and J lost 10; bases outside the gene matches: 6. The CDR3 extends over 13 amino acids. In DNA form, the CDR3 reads TGTGCCAGCAGCCCACAGGGGGCGTACGAGCAGTTCTTC. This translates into CASSPQGAYEQFF.

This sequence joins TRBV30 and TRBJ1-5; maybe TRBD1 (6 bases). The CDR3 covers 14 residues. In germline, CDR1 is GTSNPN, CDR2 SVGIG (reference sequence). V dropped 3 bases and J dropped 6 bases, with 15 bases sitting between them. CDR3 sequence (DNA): TGTGCCTGGAGCCCGCTGGGAGGGGGTCAGCCCCAGCATTTT. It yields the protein CAWSPLGGGQPQHF. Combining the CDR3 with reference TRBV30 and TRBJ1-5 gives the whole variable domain SQTIHQWPATLVQPVGSPLSLECTVEGTSNPNLYWYRQAAGRGLQLLFYSVGIGQISSEVPQNLSASRPQDRQFILSSKKLLLSDSGFYLCAWSPLGGGQPQHFGDGTRLSIL.

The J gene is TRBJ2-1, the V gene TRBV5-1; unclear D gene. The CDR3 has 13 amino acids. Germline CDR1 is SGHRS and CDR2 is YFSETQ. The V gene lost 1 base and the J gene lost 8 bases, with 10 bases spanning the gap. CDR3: CASSLLYGDEQFF. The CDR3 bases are TGCGCCAGCAGCTTGCTCTACGGTGATGAGCAGTTCTTC.

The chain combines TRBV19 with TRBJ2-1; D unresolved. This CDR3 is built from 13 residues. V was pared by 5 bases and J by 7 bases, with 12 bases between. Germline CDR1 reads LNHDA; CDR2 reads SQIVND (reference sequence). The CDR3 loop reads CASSPGDGNEQFF. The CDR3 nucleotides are TGTGCCAGTAGTCCTGGAGATGGGAATGAGCAGTTCTTC.

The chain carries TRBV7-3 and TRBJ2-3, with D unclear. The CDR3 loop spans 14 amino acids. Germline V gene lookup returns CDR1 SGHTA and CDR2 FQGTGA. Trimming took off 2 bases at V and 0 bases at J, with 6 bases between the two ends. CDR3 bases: TGTGCCAGCAGCTTAGCGGCTAGCACAGATACGCAGTATTTT. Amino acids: CASSLAASTDTQYF.

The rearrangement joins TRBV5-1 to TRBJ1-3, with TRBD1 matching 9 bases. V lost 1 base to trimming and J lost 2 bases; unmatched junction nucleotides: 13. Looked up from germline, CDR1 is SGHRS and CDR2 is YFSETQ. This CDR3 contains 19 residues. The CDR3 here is CASSLSGTGGATPGNTIYF. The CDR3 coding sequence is TGCGCCAGCAGCTTGAGTGGTACAGGGGGCGCAACACCTGGAAACACCATATATTTT.